Below are 8 T cell receptor beta chains sequenced from a single sample in a study of regulatory T cells in long-lasting Graves disease. Arm-PCR of CDR3 regions with iRepertoire HTBI primers generated TCR beta libraries. TCRdb ran MiXCR on the multiplex PCR reads and lists one entry per CDR3 protein. The sample lists around 250,000 distinct CDR3 sequences, roughly 18% occurring once. Stated time point: newly diagnosed GD, antithyroid drugs for less than 3 months. The authors made the TCR library using RNA they extracted from PBMCs. These records were also assigned to another study, of T cells in Graves' hyperthyroidism and ophthalmopathy.

Sample: peripheral blood mononuclear cells (PBMCs), taken at new diagnosis, from a patient treated with antithyroid drugs. Receptor source: a woman aged 25 to 39 with Graves disease.

This clonotype was seen many times. This chain links TRBV20-1 with TRBJ1-5; 7 bases match TRBD1. CDR3 length: 15 residues. CDR1 and CDR2 (germline): DFQATT, SNEGSKA (reference sequence). The V gene end was trimmed by 3 bases and the J gene end by 5 bases; junction bases not matched to a gene: 10. The CDR3 spells CSARPGEGAYQPQHF. The CDR3 DNA sequence: TGCAGTGCTAGGCCCGGAGAGGGGGCTTATCAGCCCCAGCATTTT.

At least ten counts were recorded for this clonotype. The chain couples TRBV10-3 to TRBJ1-2; a possible D gene is TRBD1 (6 bases). In germline, CDR1 is ENHRY, CDR2 SYGVKD. Trimming pared 3 bases from V and 7 bases from J, leaving 18 bases between. This CDR3 contains 15 residues. The CDR3 region is CAISESGGADSGYTF. CDR3 coding DNA: TGTGCCATCAGTGAATCGGGGGGCGCAGACTCTGGCTACACCTTC.

As concerns this clonotype: This CDR3 is missing its conserved last phenylalanine or tryptophan, likely due to a read error. The CDR3 region is CASSHISVVTSGGVTDTQYL. In DNA form, the CDR3 reads TGCGCCAGCAGCCACATTTCCGTAGTGACTAGCGGGGGGGTCACAGATACGCAGTATCTT. This chain links TRBV4-1 with TRBJ2-3; 14 bases are shared with TRBD2. The V gene's germline CDR1 is MGHRA and CDR2 YSYEKL. J gave up 2 bases and V 3 bases, and 13 bases lay outside the gene matches. The CDR3 has 20 amino acids.

The V and J genes are TRBV5-5 and TRBJ2-1; 10 positions agree with TRBD2. This CDR3 contains 15 residues. Germline loops: CDR1 SGHKS, CDR2 YYEKEE (reference sequence). After removal of 4 bases from V and 6 bases from J, the junction contained 7 bases not matched to a gene. The DNA for the CDR3 is TGTGCCAGCAGCCGTAGCGGGGGGCCGGCCAATGAGCAGTTCTTC. It specifies CASSRSGGPANEQFF.

This clonotype occurred a few times. The chain recombines TRBV5-4 with TRBJ2-1, with 7 bases identical to TRBD2. Germline V gene data show CDR1 as SGHNT and CDR2 as YYREEE (reference sequence). With V trimmed by 0 bases and J by 0 bases, 6 bases remained unmatched. This CDR3 comprises 17 residues. CDR3 in amino acids: CASSLGGGSSSYNEQFF. In DNA form, the CDR3 reads TGTGCCAGCAGCTTGGGCGGGGGTTCCAGCTCCTACAATGAGCAGTTCTTC.

This clonotype appeared many times. This chain uses TRBV7-8 with TRBJ1-2; no firm D call. Germline CDR1 and CDR2: SGHVS and FQNEAQ. The CDR3 is 14 amino acids. The germline V and J ends were trimmed by 5 bases and 6 bases, with 16 bases remaining between them. The CDR3 DNA is TGTGCCAGCAGCCACCAGGCAACCCCGGATGGCTACACCTTC. It is translated as CASSHQATPDGYTF.

This clonotype showed up many times. The chain recombines TRBV27 with TRBJ2-7; D may be TRBD2 (6 bases). The V gene lost 5 bases and the J gene lost 3 bases, with 11 bases spanning the gap. Germline values: CDR1 MNHEY, CDR2 SMNVEV (reference sequence). The CDR3 has 13 residues. The DNA for the CDR3 is TGTGCCAGCAGTATGACGGGGGTCTACGAGCAGTACTTC. Translating gives CASSMTGVYEQYF.

V gene TRBV6-2 or TRBV6-3 combines with J gene TRBJ2-1, with D possibly being TRBD1 (6 bases). The CDR3 extends over 17 amino acids. Germline V gene sequence: CDR1 MNHEY, CDR2 SVGEGT. V lost 0 bases and J 5 bases, leaving 17 bases between the germline ends. The CDR3 sequence is CASSYSGVTRGNNEQFF. CDR3 coding DNA: TGTGCCAGCAGTTACTCGGGAGTGACGAGGGGGAACAATGAGCAGTTCTTC.